This TCR beta chain is drawn from a study of early T cells in non-severe SARS-CoV-2 infection. Study-wide context: Chains were unpaired, as sequencing was done on bulk RNA from unsorted whole blood. Study results and caveats: Private and CD4 specificities were missed by VDJdb matching, skewed to anti-spike CD8.

MiXCR, run by TCRdb on the 5' RACE reads, gives a single entry per CDR3 protein. The table records fewer than 65,000 distinct CDR3 sequences, over 9.5% of them present only once. Germline CDR1 SSHAT, CDR2 FNYEAQ (reference sequence). This CDR3 comprises 14 residues. With respect to this clonotype: Its antigen is undetermined. An end of the junction does not agree with germline; a read error may underlie this.

The chain is built from TRBV7-7 and TRBJ2-5, with 7 bases that match TRBD1. The sample comprised whole blood. The sequence derives from an adult who was a healthcare worker with PCR-confirmed SARS-CoV-2 infection or an uninfected control (not recorded which). The CDR3 DNA reads TGTGCTAGCAGCCCCACAGGGGCGAGAGAGACCCAGTACTTC. This codes for CASSPTGARETQYF.